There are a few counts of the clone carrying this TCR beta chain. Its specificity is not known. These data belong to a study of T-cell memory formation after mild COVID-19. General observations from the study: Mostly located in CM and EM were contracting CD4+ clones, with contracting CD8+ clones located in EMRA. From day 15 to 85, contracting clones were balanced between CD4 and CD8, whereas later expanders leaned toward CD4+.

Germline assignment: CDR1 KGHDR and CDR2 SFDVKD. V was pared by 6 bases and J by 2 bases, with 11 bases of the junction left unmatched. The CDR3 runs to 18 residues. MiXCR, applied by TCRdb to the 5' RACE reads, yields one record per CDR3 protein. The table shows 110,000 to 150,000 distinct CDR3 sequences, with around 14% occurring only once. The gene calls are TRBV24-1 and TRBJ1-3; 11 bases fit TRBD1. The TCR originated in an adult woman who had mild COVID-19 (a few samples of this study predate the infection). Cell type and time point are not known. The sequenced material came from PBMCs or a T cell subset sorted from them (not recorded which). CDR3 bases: TGTGCCACCAGTCCCGGGACAGGGGGAGAGCTGACTGGAAACACCATATATTTT. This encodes CATSPGTGGELTGNTIYF.